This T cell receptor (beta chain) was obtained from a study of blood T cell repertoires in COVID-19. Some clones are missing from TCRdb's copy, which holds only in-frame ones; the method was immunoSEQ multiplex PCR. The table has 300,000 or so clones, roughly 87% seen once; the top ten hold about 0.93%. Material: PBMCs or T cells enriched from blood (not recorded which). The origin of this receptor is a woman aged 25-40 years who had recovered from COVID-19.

The CDR3 nucleotides are TGTGCCATCAGTCCAGGGGCCACTGAAGCTTTCTTT. Translating gives CAISPGATEAFF. This chain joins TRBV10-3 and TRBJ1-1; possibly TRBD1 for D (6 bases). V shed 5 bases and J shed 4 bases, with 8 bases lying between them. This CDR3 comprises 12 residues. Germline V gene sequence: CDR1 ENHRY, CDR2 SYGVKD.